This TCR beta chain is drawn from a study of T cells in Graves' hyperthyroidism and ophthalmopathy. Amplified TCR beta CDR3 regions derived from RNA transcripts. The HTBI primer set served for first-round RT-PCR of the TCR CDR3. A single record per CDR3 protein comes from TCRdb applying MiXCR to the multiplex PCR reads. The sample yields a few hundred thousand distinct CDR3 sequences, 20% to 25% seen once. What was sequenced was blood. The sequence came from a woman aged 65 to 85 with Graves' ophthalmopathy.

In nucleotides, the CDR3 is TGTGCCAGCAGCCCCCTGGACAGGGGGCATGGCTACACCTTC. It translates to CASSPLDRGHGYTF. The genes are TRBV7-9 and TRBJ1-2; TRBD1 agrees at 11 bases. This CDR3 has 14 residues. Looked up from germline, CDR1 is SEHNR and CDR2 is FQNEAQ (reference sequence). V lost 5 bases to trimming and J lost 6 bases; unmatched junction nucleotides: 5.